The clone carrying this TCR beta chain was observed a few times. Germline V gene lookup returns CDR1 MNHNY and CDR2 SVGAGI (reference sequence). The CDR3 contains 12 residues. Trimming left V 5 bases short and J 5 bases short, with 9 bases between. Assay used: immunoSEQ multiplex PCR; TCRdb lists only in-frame clones, some missing. The sample comprises about 240,000 clones, just under 85% of which are singletons, and approximately 9.4% rests with the top ten. The sample comes from a study of blood T cell repertoires in COVID-19. Overall study: Collection of acute and convalescent COVID-19 samples took place in the United States, Italy and Spain. The analysed material was cDNA or gDNA that came from T cells, B-cell-depleted T cells, or PBMCs.

This TCR derives from a woman older than 75 with acute or convalescent COVID-19. This chain joins TRBV6-6 and TRBJ2-5; D gene unclear. Source material: peripheral blood. The CDR3 is CASSRFSETQYF. The DNA of the CDR3 is TGTGCCAGCAGTAGATTTTCGGAGACCCAGTACTTC.